This T cell receptor (beta chain) was sequenced in a study of CD8 T cells in ankylosing spondylitis. Study-level findings and limits: Some motif variants had been reported before (in reactive arthritis synovial fluid and blood). Clones that were linked to disease were CD8+ and were relatively rare in peripheral blood. Significant enrichment of disease-linked clones was reportedly seen in matched ankylosing spondylitis synovial fluid. Seemingly characteristic of ankylosing spondylitis blood was a TCR beta motif consisting of several highly homologous variants.

This clonotype occurred many times. Its matching antigen is unknown. This CDR3 region has 15 residues. Germline values: CDR1 MNHEY, CDR2 SMNVEV (reference sequence). V lost 6 bases and J lost 6; bases outside the gene matches: 8. Researchers built TCR beta libraries using quantitative 5'-RACE with molecular barcodes. One entry per CDR3 protein, called by TCRdb with MiXCR from the 5' RACE reads. The data hold more than 500,000 distinct CDR3 sequences, with about 5% observed a single time. The sequence came from a male donor with ankylosing spondylitis. Sequenced: blood, either unsorted or a sorted T cell fraction (not recorded which). The rearrangement uses TRBV27 and TRBJ2-2, with 9 nucleotides matching TRBD1. For the CDR3, the DNA is TGTGCCAGCAGCCCGGGACAGGGCCCCCCCGGGGAGCTGTTTTTT. Residues: CASSPGQGPPGELFF.